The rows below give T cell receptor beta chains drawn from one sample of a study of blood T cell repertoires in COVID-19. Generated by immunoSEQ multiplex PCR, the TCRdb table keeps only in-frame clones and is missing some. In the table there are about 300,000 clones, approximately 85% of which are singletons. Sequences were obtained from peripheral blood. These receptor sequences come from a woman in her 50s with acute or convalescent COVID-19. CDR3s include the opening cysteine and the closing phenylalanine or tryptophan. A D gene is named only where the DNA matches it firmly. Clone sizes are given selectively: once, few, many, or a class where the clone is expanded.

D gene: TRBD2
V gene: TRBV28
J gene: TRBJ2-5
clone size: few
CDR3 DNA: TGTGCCTCCTCTGGCGGGGGGCCACAAGAGACCCAGTACTTC
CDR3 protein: CASSGGGPQETQYF

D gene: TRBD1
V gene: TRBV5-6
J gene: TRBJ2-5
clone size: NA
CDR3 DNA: TGTGCCAGCAGCCCCACCCCGCGAGGGGGCGATGAGACCCAGTACTTC
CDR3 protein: CASSPTPRGGDETQYF

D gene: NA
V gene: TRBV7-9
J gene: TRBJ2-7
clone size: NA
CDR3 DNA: TGTGCCAGCAGCTTCGGGACAAATACCTACGAGCAGTACTTC
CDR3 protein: CASSFGTNTYEQYF

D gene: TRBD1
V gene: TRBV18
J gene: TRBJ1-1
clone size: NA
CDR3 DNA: TGTGCCAGCTCACTCCGGTGGGGACAGGGATTATCTAACACTGAAGCTTTCTTT
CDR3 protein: CASSLRWGQGLSNTEAFF

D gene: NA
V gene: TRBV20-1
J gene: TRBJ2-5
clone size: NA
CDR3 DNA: TGCATGGGAAGCAGGGGAAAGACCCAGTACTTC
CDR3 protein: CMGSRGKTQYF

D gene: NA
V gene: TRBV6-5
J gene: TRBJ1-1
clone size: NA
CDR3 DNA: TGTGCCTGTAAACGGGTATCGAACACTGAAGCTTTCTTT
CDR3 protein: CACKRVSNTEAFF

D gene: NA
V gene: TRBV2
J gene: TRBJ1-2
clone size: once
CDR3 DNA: TGTGCCAGCAGTGAAGGGGGGGGAAACTATGGCTACACCTTC
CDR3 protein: CASSEGGGNYGYTF

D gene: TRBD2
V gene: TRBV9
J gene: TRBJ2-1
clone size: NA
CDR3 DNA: TGTGCCAGCAGCGTAGTTGCGGGAGGCCTCAATGAGCAGTTCTTC
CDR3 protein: CASSVVAGGLNEQFF

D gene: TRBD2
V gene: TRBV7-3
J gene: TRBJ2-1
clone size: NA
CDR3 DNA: TGTGCCGGGTCTAGCGGGACCAACAATGAGCAGTTCTTC
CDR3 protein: CAGSSGTNNEQFF

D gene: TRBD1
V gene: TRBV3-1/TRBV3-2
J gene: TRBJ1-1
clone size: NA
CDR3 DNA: TGTGCCAGCAGCCAAGAGGGACAGAGCGGTGAAGCTTTCTTT
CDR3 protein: CASSQEGQSGEAFF

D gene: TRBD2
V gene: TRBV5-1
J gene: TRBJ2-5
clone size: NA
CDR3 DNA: TGCGCCAGCAGGGGACTAGCGGGCCAGACGGGGGAGACCCAGTACTTC
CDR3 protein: CASRGLAGQTGETQYF

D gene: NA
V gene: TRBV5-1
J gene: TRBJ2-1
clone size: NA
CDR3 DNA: TGCGCCAGCAGACCTGCAGGGTACTCCTACAATGAGCAGTTCTTC
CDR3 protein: CASRPAGYSYNEQFF

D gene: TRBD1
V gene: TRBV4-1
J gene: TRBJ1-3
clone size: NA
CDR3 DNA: TGCGCCAGCAGCCTACGGACAGGGCGCACTGGAAACACCATATATTTT
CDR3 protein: CASSLRTGRTGNTIYF

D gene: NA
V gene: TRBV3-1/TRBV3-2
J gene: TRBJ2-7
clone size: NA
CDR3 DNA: TGTGCCAGCAGCCAAGCTGTGAGGGGGAACGAGCAGTACTTC
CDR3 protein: CASSQAVRGNEQYF

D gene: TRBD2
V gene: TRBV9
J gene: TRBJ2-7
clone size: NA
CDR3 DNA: TGTGCCAGCAGCGAGGGACTAGCGGGAGCTCCCTACGAGCAGTACTTC
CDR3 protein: CASSEGLAGAPYEQYF

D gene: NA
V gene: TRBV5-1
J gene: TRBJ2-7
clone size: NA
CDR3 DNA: TGCGCCAGCAGCTATGACCTTCAGAACGGAGCCCGAGAGCAGTACTTC
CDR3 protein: CASSYDLQNGAREQYF

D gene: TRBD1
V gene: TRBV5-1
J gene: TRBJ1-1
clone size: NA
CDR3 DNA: TGCGCCAGCCAAAATGCGGACAGGTTAACCCTCGGGGAAGCTTTCTTT
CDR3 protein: CASQNADRLTLGEAFF

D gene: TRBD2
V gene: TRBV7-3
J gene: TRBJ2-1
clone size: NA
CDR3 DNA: TGTGCCAGCAGCTTATTGGGAGGGCCTCGGAATGAGCAGTTCTTC
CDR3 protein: CASSLLGGPRNEQFF

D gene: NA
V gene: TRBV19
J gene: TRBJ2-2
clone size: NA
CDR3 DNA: TGTGCCAGTAGTATTTGGGGCAACACCGGGGAGCTGTTTTTT
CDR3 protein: CASSIWGNTGELFF

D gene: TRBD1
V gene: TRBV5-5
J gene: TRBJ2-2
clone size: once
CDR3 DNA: TGTGCCAGCAGCTTGGAGACAGGGATCGACACCGGGGAGCTGTTTTTT
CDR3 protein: CASSLETGIDTGELFF

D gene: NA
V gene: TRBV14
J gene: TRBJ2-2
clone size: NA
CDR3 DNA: TGTGCCAGCAGCCAAGCTTTCGTCGTGGCGGATTACACCGGGGAGCTGTTTTTT
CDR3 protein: CASSQAFVVADYTGELFF

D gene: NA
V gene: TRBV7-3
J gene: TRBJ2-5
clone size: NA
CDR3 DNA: TGTGCCAGCAGCTTAATAGGGGGCGGGGAAGAGACCCAGTACTTC
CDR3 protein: CASSLIGGGEETQYF

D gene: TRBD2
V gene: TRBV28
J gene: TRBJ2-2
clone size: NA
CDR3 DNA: TGTGCCAGCAGTTTGGAGATGTTAGCGGGAGAATCCGGGGAGCTGTTTTTT
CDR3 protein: CASSLEMLAGESGELFF

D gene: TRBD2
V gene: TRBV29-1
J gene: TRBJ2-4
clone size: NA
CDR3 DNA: TGCAGCGCAACTAGCGGTGTTACCAAAAACATTCAGTACTTC
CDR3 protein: CSATSGVTKNIQYF

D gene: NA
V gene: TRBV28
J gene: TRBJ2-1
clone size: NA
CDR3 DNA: TGTGCCAGCTCGACAGGTGCCAATGAGCAGTTCTTC
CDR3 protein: CASSTGANEQFF

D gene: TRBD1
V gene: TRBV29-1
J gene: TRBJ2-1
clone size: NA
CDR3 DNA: TGCAGCGCCGCGACAGGGGCCGAGCAGTTCTTC
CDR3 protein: CSAATGAEQFF

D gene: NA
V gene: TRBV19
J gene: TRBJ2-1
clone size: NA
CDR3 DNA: TGTGCCACGGGCGGGACGTACAATGAGCAGTTCTTC
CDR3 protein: CATGGTYNEQFF

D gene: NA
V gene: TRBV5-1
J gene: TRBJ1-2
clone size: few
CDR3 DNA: TGCGCCAGCAGCTTTTCGTGGGTTACGACAGTCCTCGACTTC
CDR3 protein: CASSFSWVTTVLDF

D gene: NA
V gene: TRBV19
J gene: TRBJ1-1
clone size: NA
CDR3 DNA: TGTGCCAGTAGCAAATTGGACAGTATGAACACTGAAGCTTTCTTT
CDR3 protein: CASSKLDSMNTEAFF

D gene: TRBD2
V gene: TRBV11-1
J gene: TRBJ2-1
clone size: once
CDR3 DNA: TGTGCCAGCAGCTCAACTAGCGGAGCCACCTACAATGAGCAGTTCTTC
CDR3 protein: CASSSTSGATYNEQFF

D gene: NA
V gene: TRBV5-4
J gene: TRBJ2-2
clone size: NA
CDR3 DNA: TGTGCCAGCAGCTTAGGGGCTACTAACACCGGGGAGCTGTTTTTT
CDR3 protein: CASSLGATNTGELFF

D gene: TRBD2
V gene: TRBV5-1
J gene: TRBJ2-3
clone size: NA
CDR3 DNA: TGCGCCAGCAGCTTGGCTCGAAGCGGGATCACAGATACGCAGTATTTT
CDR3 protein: CASSLARSGITDTQYF

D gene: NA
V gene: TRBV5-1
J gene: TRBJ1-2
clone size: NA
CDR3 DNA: TGCGCCAGCAGGTTGGACAGTAACTATGGCTACACCTTC
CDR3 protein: CASRLDSNYGYTF

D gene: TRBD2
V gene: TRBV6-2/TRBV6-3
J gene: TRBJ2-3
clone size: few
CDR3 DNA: TGTGCCAGCAGTTACGGTCTTAGGAGCGGGAGAGTGACAGATACGCAGTATTTT
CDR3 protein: CASSYGLRSGRVTDTQYF

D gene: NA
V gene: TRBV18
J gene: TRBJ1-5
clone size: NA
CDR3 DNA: TGTGCCAGCTCACTTTTGGGGGGTAGAAATCAGCCCCAGCATTTT
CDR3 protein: CASSLLGGRNQPQHF

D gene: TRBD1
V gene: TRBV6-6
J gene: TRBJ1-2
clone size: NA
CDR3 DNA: TGTGCCAGCAGTTACTCTACGGACAGGGACGGGAGCTACACCTTC
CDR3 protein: CASSYSTDRDGSYTF

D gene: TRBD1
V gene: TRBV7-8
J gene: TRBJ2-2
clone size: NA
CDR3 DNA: TGTGCCAGCAGCGCCGGGACAGGGGGCACCGGGGAGCTGTTTTTT
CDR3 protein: CASSAGTGGTGELFF

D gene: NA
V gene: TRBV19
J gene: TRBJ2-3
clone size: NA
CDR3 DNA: TGTGCCAGTAGTATCCTTACACCTCCCAAAGATACGCAGTATTTT
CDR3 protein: CASSILTPPKDTQYF

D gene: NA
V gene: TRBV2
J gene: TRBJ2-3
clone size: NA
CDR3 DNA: TGTGCCAGCCCCGACTTCTTCACAGATACGCAGTATTTT
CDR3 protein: CASPDFFTDTQYF

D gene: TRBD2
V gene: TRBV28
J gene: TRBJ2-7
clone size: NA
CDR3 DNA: TGTGCCAGCAGTTCCCATAGCGGGAGCTACGAGCAGTACTTC
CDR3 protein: CASSSHSGSYEQYF

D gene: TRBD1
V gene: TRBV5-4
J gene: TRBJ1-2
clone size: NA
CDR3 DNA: TGTGCCAGCAGCAGGAACAGGGGGGACTATGGCTACACCTTC
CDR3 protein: CASSRNRGDYGYTF

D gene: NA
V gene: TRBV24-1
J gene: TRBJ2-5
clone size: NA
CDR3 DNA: TGTGCCACCAGCCCTTCTATGGGGGGGGCGATAGAGACCCAGTACTTC
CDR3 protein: CATSPSMGGAIETQYF

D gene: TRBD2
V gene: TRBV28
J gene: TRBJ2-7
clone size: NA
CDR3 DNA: TGTGCCAGCAGTTCCCTAGCGGGAGAGATACGGCAGTACTTC
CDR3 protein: CASSSLAGEIRQYF

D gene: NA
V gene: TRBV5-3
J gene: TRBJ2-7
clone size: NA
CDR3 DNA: TGTGCCAGAAGCTGCCTGGACAGAAGGCTCTACGAGCAGTACTTC
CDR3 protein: CARSCLDRRLYEQYF

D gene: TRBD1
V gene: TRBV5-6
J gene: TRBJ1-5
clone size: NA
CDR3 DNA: TGTGCCAGCAGTCGGGACAGAATTAATCAGCCCCAGCATTTT
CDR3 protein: CASSRDRINQPQHF

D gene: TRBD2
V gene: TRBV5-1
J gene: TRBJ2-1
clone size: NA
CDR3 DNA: TGCGCCAGCAGCTTGGGGCTAGCGGGGCCTTACAATGAGCAGTTCTTC
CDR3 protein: CASSLGLAGPYNEQFF

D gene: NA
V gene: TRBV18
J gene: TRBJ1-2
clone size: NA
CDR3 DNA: TGTGCCAGCTCACCAATGACAGCGCCCTCCGGCTACACCTTC
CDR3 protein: CASSPMTAPSGYTF

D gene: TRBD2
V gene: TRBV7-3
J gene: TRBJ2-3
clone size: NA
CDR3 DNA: TGTGCCAGCAGCTCCGGACTAGCGAACACAGATACGCAGTATTTT
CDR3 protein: CASSSGLANTDTQYF

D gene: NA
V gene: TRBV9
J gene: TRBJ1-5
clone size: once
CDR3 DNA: TGTGCCAGCGGAAGTACAACAGGGTTCCAGCCCCAGCATTTT
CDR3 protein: CASGSTTGFQPQHF

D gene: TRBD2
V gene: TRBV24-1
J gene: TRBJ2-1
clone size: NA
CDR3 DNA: TGTGCCACCAGTGATCCGGGACTAGCCGTCTATGAGCAGTTCTTC
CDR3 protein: CATSDPGLAVYEQFF

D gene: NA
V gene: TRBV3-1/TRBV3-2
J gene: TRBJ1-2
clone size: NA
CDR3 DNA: TGTGCCAGCAGCCAGAGACCGGGACTCGGCTACACCTTC
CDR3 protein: CASSQRPGLGYTF